Listed below are T cell receptor beta chains from one sample, sequenced in a study of response to subunit inactivated influenza vaccine. TCRdb re-analysed the RT-PCR reads in MiXCR, keeping a single row per CDR3 protein. This sample yields approximately 500,000 distinct CDR3 sequences, of which 10% to 15% are seen a single time; roughly 13% belongs to the top ten. Sequencing was performed on PBMCs from blood, taken around seven weeks after vaccination. The receptors stem from a man aged 50 to 60 who received an inactivated influenza vaccine. Both conserved end residues are part of each CDR3. The D gene is left open where the match is weak. Not every row has a clone size; where given, it reads once, few, many or a size class.

d_call	clone_size	v_call	j_call	cdr3_aa	cdr3_nt
TRBD2	few	TRBV7-2	TRBJ2-3	CASSPSGLVGRDTQYF	TGTGCCAGCAGCCCCTCAGGACTAGTCGGCCGAGATACGCAGTATTTT
NA	many	TRBV20-1	TRBJ1-2	CSAPRYLQGDGYGYTF	TGCAGTGCTCCTCGTTACCTACAGGGTGACGGCTATGGCTACACCTTC
NA	few	TRBV4-3	TRBJ2-3	CASSQGGGPDTQYF	TGCGCCAGCAGCCAAGGTGGGGGGCCGGATACGCAGTATTTT
NA	few	TRBV7-9	TRBJ1-6	CASVMVEGNSPLHF	TGTGCCAGCGTAATGGTAGAGGGTAATTCACCCCTCCACTTT
NA	NA	TRBV11-1	TRBJ2-1	CASSLVAGHNEQFF	TGTGCCAGCAGCTTAGTGGCGGGGCACAATGAGCAGTTCTTC
NA	NA	TRBV24-1	TRBJ2-3	CATSESGRTDTQYF	TGTGCCACCAGTGAATCTGGTCGCACAGATACGCAGTATTTT
TRBD2	NA	TRBV19	TRBJ2-1	CASSINAGAHYNEQFF	TGTGCCAGTAGTATTAATGCGGGAGCGCACTACAATGAGCAGTTCTTC
NA	many	TRBV5-6	TRBJ2-2	CASSFESYTGELFF	TGTGCCAGCAGCTTCGAGAGCTACACCGGGGAGCTGTTTTTT
TRBD2	NA	TRBV10-3	TRBJ2-1	CASPRGGRIEQFF	TGTGCCAGCCCCCGGGGGGGCCGGATTGAGCAGTTCTTC
NA	NA	TRBV10-3	TRBJ2-3	CAIRENSARDTQYF	TGTGCCATCAGGGAGAACAGCGCTAGAGATACGCAGTATTTT
NA	NA	TRBV5-1	TRBJ2-7	CASSLVAEASYEQYF	TGCGCCAGCAGCTTGGTAGCAGAGGCCTCCTACGAGCAGTACTTC
NA	NA	TRBV29-1	TRBJ2-3	CSVGGRGTDTQYF	TGCAGCGTTGGGGGCCGAGGAACAGATACGCAGTATTTT
NA	NA	TRBV6-2/TRBV6-3	TRBJ1-5	CASSYSSPIRNQPQHF	TGTGCCAGCAGTTACTCCAGTCCGATCCGTAATCAGCCCCAGCATTTT
TRBD2	few	TRBV12-3/TRBV12-4	TRBJ2-1	CASSLKLGGGGNEQFF	TGTGCCAGCAGTTTAAAGTTGGGCGGGGGGGGCAATGAGCAGTTCTTC
TRBD2	many	TRBV9	TRBJ2-3	CASSSAGVTTDTQYF	TGTGCCAGCAGCTCCGCGGGGGTGACCACAGATACGCAGTATTTT
TRBD1	NA	TRBV7-2	TRBJ1-4	CASSPFSPGGGEKLFF	TGTGCCAGCAGCCCATTCTCCCCAGGGGGCGGTGAAAAACTGTTTTTT
TRBD1	few	TRBV7-2	TRBJ2-3	CASSLVWDRVDNTQYF	TGTGCCAGCAGCTTAGTTTGGGACAGGGTAGACAATACGCAGTATTTT
NA	many	TRBV7-8	TRBJ2-7	CASSFSGRYEQYF	TGTGCCAGCAGCTTTTCAGGACGCTACGAGCAGTACTTC
TRBD2	NA	TRBV5-5	TRBJ2-5	CASSAAGQETQYF	TGTGCCAGCAGCGCAGCGGGGCAAGAGACCCAGTACTTC
NA	few	TRBV12-3/TRBV12-4	TRBJ2-6	CASILDRSGANVLTF	TGTGCCAGCATCCTGGATCGCTCTGGGGCCAACGTCCTGACTTTC
NA	NA	TRBV6-5	TRBJ2-1	CASSYSDWNEQFF	TGTGCCAGCAGTTATTCCGACTGGAATGAGCAGTTCTTC
NA	many	TRBV5-1	TRBJ1-5	CASSLEGYSNQPQHF	TGTGCCAGCAGCTTAGAGGGGTATAGCAATCAGCCCCAGCATTTT
NA	few	TRBV6-2/TRBV6-3	TRBJ2-2	CASSYEVGELFF	TGTGCCAGCAGTTACGAGGTCGGGGAGCTGTTTTTT
NA	many	TRBV19	TRBJ2-3	CASSSLGSDTQYF	TGTGCCAGTAGTAGTCTAGGTTCAGATACGCAGTATTTT
NA	NA	TRBV4-3	TRBJ2-5	CASSQGPGQIQETQYF	TGCGCCAGCAGCCAGGGACCTGGACAGATTCAAGAGACCCAGTACTTC
NA	many	TRBV7-9	TRBJ2-2	CASSPGHTTGELFF	TGTGCCAGCAGCCCGGGACATACTACCGGGGAGCTGTTTTTT
NA	NA	TRBV10-1	TRBJ2-3	CASSERWRDTQYF	TGCGCCAGCAGTGAGAGATGGCGGGATACGCAGTATTTT
TRBD1	NA	TRBV18	TRBJ1-6	CASSPLGQRAAGNSPLHF	TGTGCCAGCTCACCACTGGGACAGAGGGCTGCAGGGAATTCACCCCTCCACTTT
NA	few	TRBV20-1	TRBJ2-3	CSARDLGDLAYTQYF	TGCAGTGCTAGAGATTTGGGGGACCTGGCGTATACGCAGTATTTT
TRBD2	NA	TRBV5-1	TRBJ2-3	CASSGLAGKDTQYF	TGCGCCAGCAGCGGACTAGCGGGGAAAGATACGCAGTATTTT
NA	many	TRBV4-3	TRBJ2-2	CASSQDFFQGTNTGELFF	TGCGCCAGCAGCCAAGACTTTTTCCAGGGAACTAACACCGGGGAGCTGTTTTTT
TRBD1	many	TRBV4-2	TRBJ1-2	CASSHANRGDYDGYTF	TGTGCCAGCAGCCATGCCAACAGGGGCGATTATGACGGCTACACCTTC
NA	few	TRBV7-2	TRBJ1-5	CASSLATYGNQPQHF	TGTGCCAGCAGCTTAGCCACATACGGCAATCAGCCCCAGCATTTT
NA	NA	TRBV5-1	TRBJ2-3	CASSLTQGKDTQYF	TGCGCCAGCAGCTTGACACAGGGTAAAGATACGCAGTATTTT
TRBD2	NA	TRBV4-1	TRBJ2-1	CASSQLFSGSSYNEQFF	TGCGCCAGCAGCCAACTATTTAGCGGGAGCTCCTACAATGAGCAGTTCTTC
NA	few	TRBV6-6	TRBJ1-2	CASSYTEGDGYTF	TGTGCCAGCAGTTATACGGAGGGGGATGGCTACACCTTC
TRBD2	many	TRBV29-1	TRBJ2-1	CSVDLAGYSYNEQFF	TGCAGCGTGGATCTAGCGGGGTACTCCTACAATGAGCAGTTCTTC
NA	few	TRBV20-1	TRBJ2-1	CSASRLSYNEQFF	TGCAGTGCTAGTAGGCTGTCCTACAATGAGCAGTTCTTC
NA	NA	TRBV13	TRBJ1-2	CASSPTGVPYGYTF	TGTGCCAGCAGCCCGACCGGGGTCCCCTATGGCTACACCTTC
NA	NA	TRBV11-2	TRBJ1-1	CASSLGTGSANTEAFF	TGTGCCAGCAGCTTAGGCACAGGGTCGGCGAACACTGAAGCTTTCTTT
NA	few	TRBV5-1	TRBJ2-5	CASSLAAVQETQYF	TGCGCCAGCAGCTTGGCGGCAGTACAAGAGACCCAGTACTTC
NA	few	TRBV29-1	TRBJ2-1	CSAGVNEQFF	TGCAGCGCCGGGGTCAATGAGCAGTTCTTC
NA	few	TRBV24-1	TRBJ2-1	CATSDPPGLSNEQFF	TGTGCCACCAGTGATCCGCCGGGGCTGTCCAATGAGCAGTTCTTC
NA	many	TRBV6-5	TRBJ2-7	CASSYSITDYEQYF	TGTGCCAGCAGTTACTCGATCACGGACTACGAGCAGTACTTC
NA	many	TRBV10-3	TRBJ2-1	CAISEGVAQYNEQFF	TGTGCCATCAGTGAGGGGGTAGCCCAATACAATGAGCAGTTCTTC
NA	many	TRBV20-1	TRBJ2-4	CSARQGQNIQYF	TGCAGTGCTAGGCAGGGGCAAAACATTCAGTACTTC
NA	few	TRBV6-2/TRBV6-3	TRBJ2-2	CASSYGLGGTGELFF	TGTGCCAGCAGTTACGGCCTAGGAGGCACCGGGGAGCTGTTTTTT
NA	NA	TRBV12-3/TRBV12-4	TRBJ1-5	CASSSYPGDQPQHF	TGTGCCAGCAGTTCCTACCCAGGGGATCAGCCCCAGCATTTT
TRBD2	NA	TRBV11-2	TRBJ2-5	CASSLVRGEETQYF	TGTGCCAGCAGCTTAGTGCGGGGGGAAGAGACCCAGTACTTC
TRBD2	many	TRBV5-1	TRBJ2-5	CASSPLGWTSGGQIQETQYF	TGCGCCAGCAGTCCCTTAGGATGGACTAGCGGGGGGCAAATCCAAGAGACCCAGTACTTC
TRBD1	many	TRBV29-1	TRBJ2-5	CSVSTGTGMLGTQYF	TGCAGCGTTTCAACTGGGACAGGCATGTTGGGGACCCAGTACTTC
NA	NA	TRBV28	TRBJ2-7	CASSGVYEQYF	TGTGCCAGCAGCGGAGTCTACGAGCAGTACTTC
TRBD1	NA	TRBV7-2	TRBJ2-2	CASSKGTGYTGELFF	TGTGCCAGCAGTAAGGGGACAGGCTACACCGGGGAGCTGTTTTTT
NA	NA	TRBV4-3	TRBJ1-1	CASSQTRASEAFF	TGCGCCAGCAGCCAGACCCGGGCCTCTGAAGCTTTCTTT
TRBD2	few	TRBV12-3/TRBV12-4	TRBJ2-1	CASRKWGGSSYNEQFF	TGTGCCAGCAGAAAATGGGGGGGAAGCTCCTACAATGAGCAGTTCTTC